This record looks at one T cell receptor (beta chain) sequence and its context. These data are taken from a study of technical replicates of blood from four donors. Germline V gene data show CDR1 as SGHTA and CDR2 as FQGTGA. Trimming stripped 3 bases from V and 3 bases from J, with 16 bases between. The CDR3 length is 16 residues. Sequencing was performed with immunoSEQ multiplex PCR; in TCRdb, only in-frame clones are kept and a portion is missing. The sample carries about 84,000 clones, 93% recorded once. The V gene is TRBV7-3, the J gene TRBJ2-3; perhaps TRBD2 as D (7 bases). This receptor was taken from a human donor in good health. The sequencing sample was made of T cells isolated from PBMCs. The CDR3, as DNA: TGTGCCAGCAGCTTGTCTACCGGGGGGCCGACAGATACGCAGTATTTT. Residues: CASSLSTGGPTDTQYF.